This T cell receptor beta chain was retrieved from a study of regulatory T cells in long-lasting Graves disease. Findings of the study overall: Patients with persistent Graves' had lower TCR diversity than newly diagnosed patients. Thyroid tissue went unstudied; only peripheral blood was examined.

Time point meaning: persistent/refractory GD, antithyroid drugs over 5 years with positive TRAb. Preparation of the TCR library used RNA extracted from PBMCs. This clonotype was seen only once. The antigen is undetermined. Combining iRepertoire HTBI primers with Arm-PCR of CDR3 regions, the authors built TCR beta libraries. Using its own MiXCR run on the multiplex PCR reads, TCRdb lists one record per CDR3 protein. This repertoire shows about 430,000 distinct CDR3 sequences, about 21% found once; its top ten account for more than 13%. The specimen was peripheral blood mononuclear cells (PBMCs), collected when the disease was refractory, from a patient treated with antithyroid drugs. The sequence came from a female donor with Graves disease.

The CDR3 sequence is CASSKGGVNEKLFF. Written as DNA, the CDR3 is TGTGCCAGTAGTAAAGGAGGGGTTAATGAAAAACTGTTTTTT. J is TRBJ1-4 and V is TRBV19; tentatively, D is TRBD1 (5 bases). CDR3 length equals 14 residues. In germline, CDR1 is LNHDA, CDR2 SQIVND (reference sequence). The V gene lost 4 bases and the J gene lost 4 bases, with 10 bases spanning the gap.